Shown below are 5 T cell receptor beta chains from a single sample sequenced in a study of tumor-infiltrating lymphocytes in glioblastoma multiforme. TCR beta libraries were built from RNA through three nested multiplex PCR rounds using modified ARM-PCR. TCRdb re-analysed the multiplex PCR reads in MiXCR, keeping a single row per CDR3 protein. This sample has fewer than 40,000 distinct CDR3 sequences, with around 55% found just once. Input material: brain tumor tissue. The receptor set was obtained from a male donor with glioblastoma.

A remark on this clonotype: The junction differs from germline at one of its ends, possibly a read error. The V call is TRBV6-2 or TRBV6-3, the J call TRBJ2-7; the D gene could be TRBD1 or TRBD2 (5 bases each). In germline, CDR1 is MNHEY, CDR2 SVGEGT. This CDR3 is 13 amino acids long. The DNA for the CDR3 is TGTGTCAGCAGTTACGGGGCAACCTACGAGCAGTACTTC. Residues: CVSSYGATYEQYF.

On this clonotype itself: A much larger clonotype is one base distant, so this may be a read error. The chain has TRBV21-1 and TRBJ2-3; the table's D gene call, TRBD2, was not cross checked with the DNA. TRBV21-1 is a documented pseudogene. CDR3 length equals 17 residues. Here the CDR3 DNA reads TGTGCCAGCAGCAAATCCATCAGCGGGAGGGCCACAGATACGCAGTATTTT. As protein: CASSKSISGRATDTQYF.

This chain uses TRBV29-1 with TRBJ2-1; D unresolved. Per germline, CDR1 SQVTM and CDR2 ANQGSEA. This CDR3 comprises 11 residues. The CDR3 DNA follows: TGCAGTGTTCTGATGGGGTATGAGCAGTTCTTC. This encodes CSVLMGYEQFF.

The chain uses TRBV19 and TRBJ2-1; 9 nucleotides line up with TRBD2. CDR1 and CDR2 (germline): LNHDA, SQIVND (reference sequence). V was pared by 5 bases and J by 3 bases, with 8 bases of the junction left unmatched. There are 16 residues in the CDR3. The CDR3 DNA sequence: TGTGCCAGTAGTCCTGCGCCTAGCGGGATCTACAATGAGCAGTTCTTC. It codes for CASSPAPSGIYNEQFF. The variable domain in full, completed from reference TRBV19 and TRBJ2-1, reads DGGITQSPKYLFRKEGQNVTLSCEQNLNHDAMYWYRQDPGQGLRLIYYSQIVNDFQKGDIAEGYSVSREKKESFPLTVTSAQKNPTAFYLCASSPAPSGIYNEQFFGPGTRLTVL.

Remarks on this clonotype: A much larger clone differs from this one at a single base, so this may be a read error. This chain joins TRBV4-3 and TRBJ2-2; 9 bases line up with TRBD1. Germline loops: CDR1 LGHNA, CDR2 YSLEER. The CDR3 extends over 15 amino acids. CDR3 DNA sequence: TGCGCCAACAGCCACCATGACAGGGGGGCCGGGGAGCTGTTTTTT. This sequence encodes CANSHHDRGAGELFF.